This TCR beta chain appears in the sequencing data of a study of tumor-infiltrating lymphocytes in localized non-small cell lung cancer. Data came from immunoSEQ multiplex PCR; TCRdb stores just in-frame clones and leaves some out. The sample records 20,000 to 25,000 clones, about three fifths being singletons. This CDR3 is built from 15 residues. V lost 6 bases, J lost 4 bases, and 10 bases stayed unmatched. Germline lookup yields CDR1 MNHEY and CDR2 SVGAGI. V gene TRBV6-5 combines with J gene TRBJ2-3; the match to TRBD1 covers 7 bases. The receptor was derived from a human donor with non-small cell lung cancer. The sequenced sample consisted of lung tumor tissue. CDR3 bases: TGTGCCAGCAGACCCCAGACAGGGTATGCAGATACGCAGTATTTT. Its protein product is CASRPQTGYADTQYF.